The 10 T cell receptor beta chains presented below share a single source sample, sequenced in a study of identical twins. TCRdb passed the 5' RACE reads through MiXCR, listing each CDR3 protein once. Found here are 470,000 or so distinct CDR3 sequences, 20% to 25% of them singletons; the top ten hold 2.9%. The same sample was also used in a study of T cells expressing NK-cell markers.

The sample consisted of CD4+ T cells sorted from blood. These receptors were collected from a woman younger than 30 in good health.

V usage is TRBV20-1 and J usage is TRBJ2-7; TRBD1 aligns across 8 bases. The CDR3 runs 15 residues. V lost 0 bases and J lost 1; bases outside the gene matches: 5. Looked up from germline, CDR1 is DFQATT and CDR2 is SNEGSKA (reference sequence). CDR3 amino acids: CSAREGDRLSYEQYF. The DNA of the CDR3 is TGCAGTGCTAGAGAGGGGGACAGGCTTTCCTACGAGCAGTACTTC.

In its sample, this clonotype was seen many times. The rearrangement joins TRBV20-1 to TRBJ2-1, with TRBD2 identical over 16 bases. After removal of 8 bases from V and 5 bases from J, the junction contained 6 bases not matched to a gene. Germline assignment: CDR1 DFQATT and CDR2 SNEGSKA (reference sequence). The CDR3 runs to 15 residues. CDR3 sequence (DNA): TGCAGTTCCGGGACTAGCGGGAGGGCCGACAATGAGCAGTTCTTC. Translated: CSSGTSGRADNEQFF.

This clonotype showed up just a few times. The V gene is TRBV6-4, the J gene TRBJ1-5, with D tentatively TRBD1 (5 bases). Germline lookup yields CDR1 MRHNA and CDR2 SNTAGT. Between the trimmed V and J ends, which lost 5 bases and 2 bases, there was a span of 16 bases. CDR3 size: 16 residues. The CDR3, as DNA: TGTGCCAGCAGTACGTCAACAGGTAAGGGCAATCAGCCCCAGCATTTT. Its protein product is CASSTSTGKGNQPQHF.

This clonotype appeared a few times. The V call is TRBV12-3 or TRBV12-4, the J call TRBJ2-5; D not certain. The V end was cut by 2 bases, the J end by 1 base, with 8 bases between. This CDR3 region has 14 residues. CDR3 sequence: CASSLFGGQETQYF. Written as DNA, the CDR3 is TGTGCCAGCAGTTTATTTGGCGGCCAAGAGACCCAGTACTTC.

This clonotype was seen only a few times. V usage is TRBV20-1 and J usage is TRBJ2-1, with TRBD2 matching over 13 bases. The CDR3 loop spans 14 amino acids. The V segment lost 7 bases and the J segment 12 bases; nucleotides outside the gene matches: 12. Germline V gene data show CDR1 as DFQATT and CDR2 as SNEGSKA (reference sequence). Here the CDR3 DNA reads TGCAGTGTCGGCGTCGGGACTAGCGGGAAGGGGCAGTTCTTC. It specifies CSVGVGTSGKGQFF.

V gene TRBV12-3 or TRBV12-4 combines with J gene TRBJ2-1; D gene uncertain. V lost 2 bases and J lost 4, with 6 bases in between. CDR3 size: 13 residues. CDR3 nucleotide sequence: TGTGCCAGCAGTTTACCGGGTTACAATGAGCAGTTCTTC. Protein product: CASSLPGYNEQFF.

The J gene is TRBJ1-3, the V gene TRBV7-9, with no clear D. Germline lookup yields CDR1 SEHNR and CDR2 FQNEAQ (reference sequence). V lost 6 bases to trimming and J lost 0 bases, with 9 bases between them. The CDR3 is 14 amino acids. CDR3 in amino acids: CASSTDHSGNTIYF. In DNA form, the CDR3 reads TGTGCCAGCAGTACTGATCACTCTGGAAACACCATATATTTT.

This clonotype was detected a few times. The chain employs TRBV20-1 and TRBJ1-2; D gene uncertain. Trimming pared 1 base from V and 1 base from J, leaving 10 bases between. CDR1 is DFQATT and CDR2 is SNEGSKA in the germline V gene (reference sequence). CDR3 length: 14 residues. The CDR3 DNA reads TGCAGTGCTAGAGGCGCCCAGATTAACTATGGCTACACCTTC. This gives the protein CSARGAQINYGYTF.

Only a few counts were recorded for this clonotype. The CDR3 DNA follows: TGCGCCAGCAGAGTCCAGGACGGTGACACCGGGGAGCTGTTTTTT. This codes for CASRVQDGDTGELFF. The chain recombines TRBV5-1 with TRBJ2-2; D uncertain. The CDR3 spans 15 residues. Germline values: CDR1 SGHRS, CDR2 YFSETQ. Between the trimmed V and J ends, which lost 5 bases and 3 bases, there was a span of 14 bases.

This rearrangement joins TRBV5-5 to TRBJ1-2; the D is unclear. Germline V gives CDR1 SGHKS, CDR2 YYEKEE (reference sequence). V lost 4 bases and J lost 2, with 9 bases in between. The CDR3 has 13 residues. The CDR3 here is CASSQDGNYGYTF. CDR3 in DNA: TGTGCCAGCAGCCAAGACGGGAACTATGGCTACACCTTC.